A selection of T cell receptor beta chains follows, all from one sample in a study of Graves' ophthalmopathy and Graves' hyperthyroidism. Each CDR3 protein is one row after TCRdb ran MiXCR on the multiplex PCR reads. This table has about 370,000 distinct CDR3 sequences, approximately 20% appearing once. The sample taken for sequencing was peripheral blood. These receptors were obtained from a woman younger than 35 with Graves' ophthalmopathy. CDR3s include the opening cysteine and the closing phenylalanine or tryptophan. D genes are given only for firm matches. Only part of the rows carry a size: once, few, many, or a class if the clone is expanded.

TGTGCCAGCAGCTTTCTGAACAGGGCTGCTTTCTTT	CASSFLNRAAFF	TRBV13	many	.	12	TRBJ1-1
TGTGCCAGCAAGCAGTATTATAGCAATCAGCCCCAGCATTTT	CASKQYYSNQPQHF	TRBV6-2/TRBV6-3	.	.	14	TRBJ1-5
TGTGCCAGCAGTTTAAGCGTAGGCTACGAGCAGTACTTC	CASSLSVGYEQYF	TRBV28	.	.	13	TRBJ2-7
TGTGCCAGCAGCGAGCTTGGGACAGGGGGACCTTACGAGCAGTACTTC	CASSELGTGGPYEQYF	TRBV28	many	TRBD1	16	TRBJ2-7
TGTGCTAGTGGTTTCCCGGCCGTGGCAGGGACTGAAGCTTTCTTT	CASGFPAVAGTEAFF	TRBV12-5	.	.	15	TRBJ1-1
TGTGCCAGCAGCCAAGGGATGGGGGTCGTAATGACCCAGCATTTT	CASSQGMGVVMTQHF	TRBV3-1	.	.	15	TRBJ1-5
TGTGCCAGCAGCCCACGGGTGGCAGGGGACACTGAAGCTTTCTTT	CASSPRVAGDTEAFF	TRBV7-2	many	.	15	TRBJ1-1
TGTGCCTGGAAGCTAGCGGACGGCCTCTCCTACGAGCAGTACTTC	CAWKLADGLSYEQYF	TRBV30	.	TRBD2	15	TRBJ2-7
TGCAGTGCTTCGGTCAACACCGGGGAGCTGTTTTTT	CSASVNTGELFF	TRBV20-1	many	.	12	TRBJ2-2
TGTGCCAGCAGCTTAGATGGACAGGTCTCCGGGGCGAACACTGAAGCTTTCTTT	CASSLDGQVSGANTEAFF	TRBV11-3	many	TRBD1	18	TRBJ1-1
TGTGCCAGCATAAGCTACAGCACCACTGAAGCTTTCTTT	CASISYSTTEAFF	TRBV6-2/TRBV6-3	.	.	13	TRBJ1-1
TGTGCCAGCAGTTACCCCGGCTTGGAGCAGTACTTC	CASSYPGLEQYF	TRBV6-2/TRBV6-3	few	.	12	TRBJ2-7
TGTGCCAGCAGCCACTCACAGTTCCTAGAGACCCAGTACTTC	CASSHSQFLETQYF	TRBV3-1	many	.	14	TRBJ2-5
TGTGCCAGTAGTATCGAGGCGGGTAATCAGCCCCAGCATTTT	CASSIEAGNQPQHF	TRBV19	.	.	14	TRBJ1-5
TGTGCCAGCAGTTCCAGGGGTCAAGTCTACGAGCAGTACTTC	CASSSRGQVYEQYF	TRBV27	many	.	14	TRBJ2-7
TGTGCCACCAGTGATTTGCCCGGGCGGCGTACCTACGAGCAGTACTTC	CATSDLPGRRTYEQYF	TRBV24-1	.	.	16	TRBJ2-7
TGCGCCAGCAGCTGGACAGGGGAGAACTATGGCTACACCTTC	CASSWTGENYGYTF	TRBV5-1	many	TRBD1	14	TRBJ1-2
TGTGCCAGCAGTTTATCTCTCCCCCTAGCGGTCCAAGAGACCCAGTACTTC	CASSLSLPLAVQETQYF	TRBV27	many	TRBD2	17	TRBJ2-5
TGTGCCAGCAAAGAATGGGCCGGGACAGGGGTATTCAACATTCAGTACTTC	CASKEWAGTGVFNIQYF	TRBV6-5	many	TRBD1	17	TRBJ2-4
TGTGCCAGCAGCCCACAGGACGCCACCTACGAGCAGTACTTC	CASSPQDATYEQYF	TRBV5-5	many	.	14	TRBJ2-7
TGTGCCAGCAGTTGGGGACAGGGAACCACTGAAGCTTTCTTT	CASSWGQGTTEAFF	TRBV12-3/TRBV12-4	.	TRBD1	14	TRBJ1-1
TGTGCCAGTAGTAAAGACCGGGACAGGGAATACGAGCAGTACTTC	CASSKDRDREYEQYF	TRBV19	many	TRBD1	15	TRBJ2-7
TGTGCCAGCAGTGAACTGGGCACTGAAGCTTTCTTT	CASSELGTEAFF	TRBV2	many	.	12	TRBJ1-1
TGTGCCAGCAGCCGGACAGGGGCACGTAATGGCTACACCTTC	CASSRTGARNGYTF	TRBV6-2/TRBV6-3	few	TRBD1	14	TRBJ1-2
TGTGCCAGCAGTAACACAGGGATTTCTGAAGCTTTCTTT	CASSNTGISEAFF	TRBV6-5	many	.	13	TRBJ1-1
TGTGCCAGCAGCCAAGTAGGCGGTGGGAACACTGAAGCTTTCTTT	CASSQVGGGNTEAFF	TRBV4-2	.	.	15	TRBJ1-1
TGTGCCTGGACAGGGGGCCCAAATCAGCCCCAGCATTTT	CAWTGGPNQPQHF	TRBV30	many	TRBD1	13	TRBJ1-5
TGTGCCAGCAGCTTAGGGGAGGACGAGCAGTACTTC	CASSLGEDEQYF	TRBV11-2	many	.	12	TRBJ2-7
TGTGCCAGCAGCGATAGGACAGAGGGTAGCCACGAGCAGTACTTC	CASSDRTEGSHEQYF	TRBV6-1	many	.	15	TRBJ2-7
TGTGCCAGCAGTTTCGGGAAAATCTCCTATGGCTACACCTTC	CASSFGKISYGYTF	TRBV28	many	.	14	TRBJ1-2
TGTGCCAGCAGTTATGAGGGGATTCGCTACACCTTC	CASSYEGIRYTF	TRBV6-2/TRBV6-3	few	.	12	TRBJ1-2
TGTGCCAGCAGACCCAGGACAGGGGTAAACATTCAGTACTTC	CASRPRTGVNIQYF	TRBV7-9	many	TRBD1	14	TRBJ2-4
TGTGCCAGCAGATTGCAGCCGGGGGAGCCCCAGCATTTT	CASRLQPGEPQHF	TRBV12-3/TRBV12-4	.	.	13	TRBJ1-5
TGTGCCAGCAGTGACCGACTAGCGGGACTTGGCGGGGAGCTGTTTTTT	CASSDRLAGLGGELFF	TRBV2	many	TRBD2	16	TRBJ2-2
TGTGCCAGTAGTGCCTCGACGGTGAATCAGCCCCAGCATTTT	CASSASTVNQPQHF	TRBV19	many	.	14	TRBJ1-5
TGTGCCAGTAGTACCTCCCCCGGGGGTGGCTCCTACGAGCAGTACTTC	CASSTSPGGGSYEQYF	TRBV19	many	.	16	TRBJ2-7
TGTGCCAGCAGAAACCGGGCCTCGTCCTACGAGCAGTACTTC	CASRNRASSYEQYF	TRBV6-1	.	.	14	TRBJ2-7
TGCAGCGTTGTGGACCCCATACGAAACTACGAGCAGTACTTC	CSVVDPIRNYEQYF	TRBV29-1	.	.	14	TRBJ2-7
TGCAGTGCTACGGGGGGCCCAGTTTCCTACGAGCAGTACTTC	CSATGGPVSYEQYF	TRBV20-1	.	.	14	TRBJ2-7
TGCGCCAGCAGCCCCCGGGACAGGGCAACCGGGGAGCTGTTTTTT	CASSPRDRATGELFF	TRBV5-1	.	TRBD1	15	TRBJ2-2
TGTGCCAGCAGCCCCTCGCGGACAGGAAATTATGGCTACACCTTC	CASSPSRTGNYGYTF	TRBV7-2	many	TRBD1	15	TRBJ1-2
TGTGCCAGCAGTGCCGGCCCTGCAGCCACCTACGAGCAGTACTTC	CASSAGPAATYEQYF	TRBV6-1	.	.	15	TRBJ2-7
TGTGCCAGCTCGACTAGTAGCAATCAGCCCCAGCATTTT	CASSTSSNQPQHF	TRBV18	few	.	13	TRBJ1-5
TGTGCCAGCTCACGGGACAGGGGGCTTCAAGAGACCCAGTACTTC	CASSRDRGLQETQYF	TRBV18	.	TRBD1	15	TRBJ2-5
TGTGCCAGCACTCTAGGGGGACAGTATTCACCCCTCCACTTT	CASTLGGQYSPLHF	TRBV11-2	many	TRBD1	14	TRBJ1-6
TGTGCCAGCAGTTACGTGGGACTCAGCTACGAGCAGTACTTC	CASSYVGLSYEQYF	TRBV6-5	many	.	14	TRBJ2-7
TGTGCCAGCAGTTACTCGGAGCGGGGAGGGAAGTCACCCCTCCACTTT	CASSYSERGGKSPLHF	TRBV6-5	.	.	16	TRBJ1-6
TGTGCCAGCAGTGCCTCTTTTGAGACTGAAGCTTTCTTT	CASSASFETEAFF	TRBV6-1	once	.	13	TRBJ1-1